The sequence of this TCR beta chain was determined in a study of cytomegalovirus exposure and HLA in healthy donors. CDR1 and CDR2 from the germline V gene are SGHRS and YFSETQ. V shed 2 bases and J 1 base; nucleotides not matched to a gene: 8. This CDR3 spans 17 amino acids. Concerning this clone itself: Its specificity is unknown.

Primers included in the PCR were 60 Vbeta and 13 Jbeta primers. Assay used: immunoSEQ multiplex PCR; TCRdb lists only in-frame clones, some missing. The sample table sets out around 76,000 clones. Study-level points and caveats: Most likely, a cluster of highly shared sequence variants arose as a sequencing artifact.

The specimen sequenced was PBMCs. This chain connects TRBV5-1 to TRBJ1-3, with TRBD1 identical over 8 bases. The sequence came from a woman aged 60-75 years in good health and CMV-seronegative. This CDR3 is CASSFLGQGGSGNTIYF. The CDR3 bases are TGCGCCAGCAGCTTCTTAGGACAGGGCGGATCTGGAAACACCATATATTTT.